A single sample is the source of the 5 T cell receptor beta chains below, sequenced in a study of radiation and T cells in renal cell carcinoma. TCRdb's copy holds only in-frame clones and misses some; the assay was immunoSEQ multiplex PCR. The repertoire holds around 170,000 clones, with roughly 90% as singletons. Time point denoted: blood 4 weeks post-SBRT, at nephrectomy. Treatment: 15 Gy SBRT to primary tumor, nephrectomy 4 weeks later. Source: blood, taken from a patient whose treatment included radiotherapy and nephrectomy. The origin of the receptors is a woman aged 45-60 years with renal cell carcinoma.

This clone occurred once. CDR3 amino acids: CASSFGTSGTYEQYF. CDR3 bases: TGTGCCAGCAGCTTCGGGACTAGCGGGACCTACGAGCAGTACTTC. The genes are TRBV7-2 and TRBJ2-7, with 13 bases matching TRBD2. Germline V gene data show CDR1 as SGHTA and CDR2 as FQGNSA. The CDR3 has 15 amino acids. Trimming took 3 bases from V and 2 from J; bases not matched to a gene: 1.

J is TRBJ1-4 and V is TRBV19; D is unclear. This CDR3 contains 14 residues. The germline CDR1 and CDR2 sequences are LNHDA and SQIVND (reference sequence). Trimming pared 10 bases from V and 3 bases from J, leaving 15 bases between. The CDR3 reads CATGIQLSNEKLFF. The CDR3 coding sequence is TGTGCCACAGGCATACAGCTATCTAATGAAAAACTGTTTTTT. The entire variable domain, with the rest obtained from reference TRBV19 and TRBJ1-4, is as follows: DGGITQSPKYLFRKEGQNVTLSCEQNLNHDAMYWYRQDPGQGLRLIYYSQIVNDFQKGDIAEGYSVSREKKESFPLTVTSAQKNPTAFYLCATGIQLSNEKLFFGSGTQLSVL.

The J gene is TRBJ1-2, the V gene TRBV10-1, with a weak D call TRBD1 (6 bases). The CDR3 has 14 amino acids. Germline CDR1 WNHNN, CDR2 SYGVQD (reference sequence). Trimming stripped 11 bases from V and 4 bases from J, with 20 bases between. This CDR3 reads CAGNLQGGGYGYTF. CDR3 nucleotides: TGCGCCGGAAACTTACAGGGCGGTGGCTATGGCTACACCTTC.

The V gene is TRBV5-1, the J gene TRBJ1-1; D not certain. Trimming cost V 2 bases and J 0 bases, with 11 bases left between them. Per the germline V gene, CDR1 is SGHRS and CDR2 is YFSETQ. The CDR3 has 15 residues. The CDR3 bases are TGCGCCAGCAGCTTAACAAGAATGGTGAACACTGAAGCTTTCTTT. This sequence encodes CASSLTRMVNTEAFF. Based on the CDR3 plus reference TRBV5-1 and TRBJ1-1, the full variable domain is KAGVTQTPRYLIKTRGQQVTLSCSPISGHRSVSWYQQTPGQGLQFLFEYFSETQRNKGNFPGRFSGRQFSNSRSEMNVSTLELGDSALYLCASSLTRMVNTEAFFGQGTRLTVV.

J is TRBJ2-5 and V is TRBV6-1; 8 bases align to TRBD1. From germline, CDR1 is MNHNS and CDR2 SASEGT. The ends lost 1 base at V and 0 bases at J; junction bases unmatched: 1. CDR3 length: 15 residues. CDR3 nucleotide sequence: TGTGCCAGCAGTGAAGACAGGGGGGACCAAGAGACCCAGTACTTC. It specifies CASSEDRGDQETQYF.